Following are 21 T cell receptor beta chains from one sample sequenced in a study of shared clonotypes between healthy human individuals. Produced via immunoSEQ multiplex PCR; TCRdb's table is partial and in-frame only. Of around 1.5 million clones listed, nearly 99% were seen once; the top ten hold about 0.45%. Specimen: naive CD4+ T cells sorted from blood. Specified subset: CD45RA+ positively selected. The receptors originated from a man aged 25 to 40 in good health.

The V gene is TRBV9, the J gene TRBJ2-3; unclear D gene. The CDR3 is made up of 15 amino acids. Looked up from germline, CDR1 is SGDLS and CDR2 is YYNGEE. Trimming cost V 0 bases and J 0 bases, with 8 bases left between them. The CDR3 loop reads CASSVEPVSTDTQYF. CDR3 coding DNA: TGTGCCAGCAGCGTAGAGCCGGTTAGCACAGATACGCAGTATTTT. The complete variable domain, with remaining parts taken from reference TRBV9 and TRBJ2-3, reads DSGVTQTPKHLITATGQRVTLRCSPRSGDLSVYWYQQSLDQGLQFLIQYYNGEERAKGNILERFSAQQFPDLHSELNLSSLELGDSALYFCASSVEPVSTDTQYFGPGTRLTVL.

This chain connects TRBV7-2 to TRBJ2-7, with 9 nucleotides matching TRBD2. CDR1 is SGHTA, CDR2 FQGNSA, per germline. V lost 7 bases and J lost 7; bases outside the gene matches: 11. The CDR3 totals 14 residues. The CDR3 nucleotides are TGTGCCAGCAAGCTTAGTGATAGCGGGAGTGAGCAGTACTTC. It is translated as CASKLSDSGSEQYF. Full variable domain (remainder filled in from reference TRBV7-2 and TRBJ2-7): GAGVSQSPSNKVTEKGKDVELRCDPISGHTALYWYRQSLGQGLEFLIYFQGNSAPDKSGLPSDRFSAERTGGSVSTLTIQRTQQEDSAVYLCASKLSDSGSEQYFGPGTRLTVT.

The V and J genes are TRBV6-6 and TRBJ2-5; a weak D match, TRBD1 (6 bases). Per germline, CDR1 MNHNY and CDR2 SVGAGI (reference sequence). Trimming stripped 7 bases from V and 7 bases from J, with 16 bases between. This CDR3 has 13 residues. The CDR3 DNA reads as TGTGCCAGCACCCCAGTGGGGGCTCGGACCCAGTACTTC. Translation gives CASTPVGARTQYF.

V and J are TRBV11-3 and TRBJ2-1; no definite D call. Trimming stripped 1 base from V and 6 bases from J, with 13 bases between. The CDR3 consists of 15 residues. In germline, CDR1 is SGHNT, CDR2 YENEEA. In nucleotides, the CDR3 is TGTGCCAGCAGCTTAGTCCTATCGGGTCTCAATGAGCAGTTCTTC. Residues: CASSLVLSGLNEQFF.

The CDR3, as DNA: TGTGCCACCAGCCGGTCAGGACTAGCGGGAGTACCCGGGGAGCTGTTTTTT. Translation gives CATSRSGLAGVPGELFF. The chain links TRBV15 to TRBJ2-2, with TRBD2 matching over 13 bases. This CDR3 has 17 amino acids. Germline CDR1 and CDR2: LNHNV and YYDKDF (reference sequence). The J segment lost 6 bases and the V segment lost 5 bases, leaving 9 bases of the junction unmatched.

This chain joins TRBV6-1 and TRBJ2-7, with 7 bases aligning to TRBD1. Germline V gene sequence: CDR1 MNHNS, CDR2 SASEGT. CDR3 length: 14 amino acids. Unmatched junction bases numbered 6, after V lost 2 bases and J lost 5 bases. In nucleotides, the CDR3 is TGTGCCAGCAGTGAAAAGTTAGGGGGCAACGAGCAGTACTTC. Protein: CASSEKLGGNEQYF.

The V gene is TRBV21-1, the J gene TRBJ2-3. TRBV21-1 is noted as a pseudogene. The CDR3 is 13 residues long. CDR3 nucleotide sequence: TGTGCCAGCAGCAATGTCCGGGCCTTTGGGCAGTATTTT. This encodes CASSNVRAFGQYF.

The rearrangement joins TRBV20-1 to TRBJ2-1; 8 bases match TRBD2. After removal of 3 bases from V and 13 bases from J, the junction contained 2 bases not matched to a gene. There are 10 residues in the CDR3. The germline CDR1 and CDR2 sequences are DFQATT and SNEGSKA (reference sequence). Here the CDR3 reads CSASGGGQFF. The CDR3 DNA reads as TGCAGTGCTAGCGGGGGGGGACAGTTCTTC.

The chain combines TRBV5-4 with TRBJ2-3; tentatively, D is TRBD1 or TRBD2 (9 bases each). The CDR3 sequence is 18 residues long. Trimming took off 4 bases at V and 4 bases at J, with 25 bases between the two ends. Germline-derived CDR1 and CDR2 are SGHNT and YYREEE (reference sequence). The CDR3 region has the DNA TGTGCCAGCAGCGGGTGGACAGGGGCTAGCGGGAACTCAGATACGCAGTATTTT. Protein product: CASSGWTGASGNSDTQYF.

This chain joins TRBV5-4 and TRBJ2-3; D may be TRBD1 (7 bases). The CDR3 has 16 residues. Trimming took 10 bases from V and 0 from J, leaving 21 bases between them. Germline V gene sequence: CDR1 SGHNT, CDR2 YYREEE (reference sequence). The DNA for the CDR3 is TGTGCCGGCGACCGCAGGGGGGTGATTAGCACAGATACGCAGTATTTT. Residues: CAGDRRGVISTDTQYF.

This clone has just one count. This chain connects TRBV5-4 to TRBJ1-1; D might be TRBD1 (5 bases). Germline V gene lookup returns CDR1 SGHNT and CDR2 YYREEE (reference sequence). The CDR3 covers 15 residues. The V gene lost 4 bases and the J gene lost 0 bases, with 13 bases spanning the gap. The CDR3, as DNA: TGTGCCAGCAGCCTTACGGGACGGGTGAACACTGAAGCTTTCTTT. Amino acid sequence: CASSLTGRVNTEAFF.

Comment on this clone: This same CDR3 is encoded by further DNA sequences in the sample. This chain connects TRBV5-1 to TRBJ2-1, with 9 bases aligning to TRBD1. Looked up from germline, CDR1 is SGHRS and CDR2 is YFSETQ. The trim removed 4 bases at V and 2 bases at J, leaving 4 bases unmatched. The CDR3 covers 15 residues. CDR3 DNA sequence: TGCGCCAGCAGCCTAGGACAGGGGACCTACAATGAGCAGTTCTTC. It specifies CASSLGQGTYNEQFF.

The rearrangement links TRBV7-3 to TRBJ2-3; D is uncertain. The germline CDR1 and CDR2 sequences are SGHTA and FQGTGA. This CDR3 contains 14 residues. Trimming took 5 bases from V and 2 from J, leaving 11 bases between them. The CDR3 region is CASSKRPNTDTQYF. The CDR3 DNA reads TGTGCCAGCAGCAAGAGACCGAACACAGATACGCAGTATTTT.

The chain couples TRBV2 to TRBJ1-2, with D unresolved. V lost 7 bases to trimming and J lost 2 bases, with 14 bases between them. CDR1 is SNHLY and CDR2 is FYNNEI in the germline V gene. The length of the CDR3 is 14 residues. The CDR3 loop reads CASNPRHNNYGYTF. The CDR3 coding sequence is TGTGCCAGCAATCCGAGACATAACAACTATGGCTACACCTTC. The full variable domain, completed using reference TRBV2 and TRBJ1-2, is EPEVTQTPSHQVTQMGQEVILRCVPISNHLYFYWYRQILGQKVEFLVSFYNNEISEKSEIFDDQFSVERPDGSNFTLKIRSTKLEDSAMYFCASNPRHNNYGYTFGSGTRLTVV.

This sequence joins TRBV10-3 and TRBJ1-2; 12 nucleotides match TRBD1. The germline V gene has CDR1 ENHRY and CDR2 SYGVKD. The CDR3 is made up of 14 amino acids. With V trimmed by 7 bases and J by 7 bases, 7 bases remained unmatched. The CDR3 DNA reads TGTGCCATCAACCCGGGACAGGGGGCTTTTGGCTACACCTTC. Translating gives CAINPGQGAFGYTF.

J is TRBJ2-7 and V is TRBV6-5, with 9 bases aligning to TRBD1. Germline CDR1 and CDR2: MNHEY and SVGAGI. The CDR3 runs to 14 residues. Unmatched junction bases numbered 2, after V lost 2 bases and J lost 3 bases. The CDR3 coding sequence is TGTGCCAGCAGTTACACAGGGGGCAGCTACGAGCAGTACTTC. Translating gives CASSYTGGSYEQYF.

CDR3 coding DNA: TGTGCCAGCAGCTTCAGGGGTCCATACTACGAGCAGTACTTC. This codes for CASSFRGPYYEQYF. V usage is TRBV7-2 and J usage is TRBJ2-7; D is perhaps TRBD1 (6 bases). This CDR3 region has 14 residues. The germline V gene has CDR1 SGHTA and CDR2 FQGNSA. The germline V and J ends were trimmed by 3 bases and 3 bases, with 12 bases remaining between them.

This clone is a singleton in its sample. The chain links TRBV7-8 to TRBJ2-2; a possible D gene is TRBD2 (6 bases). Germline V gene data show CDR1 as SGHVS and CDR2 as FQNEAQ. The V and J ends lost 5 bases and 6 bases respectively, with 16 bases between them. The CDR3 length is 15 residues. CDR3 in DNA: TGTGCCAGCAGCCCAACACCGGGAGCCCCCGGGGAGCTGTTTTTT. Its protein is CASSPTPGAPGELFF.

The V and J genes are TRBV5-1 and TRBJ1-3; perhaps TRBD1 as D (5 bases). In germline, CDR1 is SGHRS, CDR2 YFSETQ. CDR3 length: 18 amino acids. V was pared by 4 bases and J by 3 bases, with 23 bases between. CDR3 bases: TGCGCCAGCAGCCCGGCGCCCTCCAGGGTGGTCTTTGGAAACACCATATATTTT. The encoded protein is CASSPAPSRVVFGNTIYF.

The chain combines TRBV28 with TRBJ1-2; the D gene is possibly TRBD1 (5 bases). This CDR3 is built from 14 residues. Germline CDR1 reads MDHEN; CDR2 reads SYDVKM. Trimming cost V 1 base and J 0 bases, with 6 bases left between them. The CDR3 sequence: CASSLSGSNYGYTF. CDR3 nucleotides: TGTGCCAGCAGTTTATCAGGGTCTAACTATGGCTACACCTTC.

The chain employs TRBV14 and TRBJ1-4; D gene uncertain. V was shortened by 2 bases and J by 7 bases, with 17 bases between the two germline ends. Looked up from germline, CDR1 is SGHDN and CDR2 is FVKESK. CDR3 size: 16 residues. The CDR3 nucleotides are TGTGCCAGCAGCCAATGGCTCGGCAGCCTGAGTGAAAAACTGTTTTTT. Protein sequence: CASSQWLGSLSEKLFF.